The next 2 T cell receptor beta chains were all read from a single sample in a study of spatial heterogeneity in lung cancer. MiXCR was run by TCRdb on the 5' RACE reads, yielding one entry per CDR3 protein. The sample includes about 17,000 distinct CDR3 sequences, 15% to 20% of them seen just once. The time point denotes: blood at routine non-recurrence follow-up after resection. Sequences were derived from PBMCs, sampled at follow-up. These receptors originate from a male donor with early-stage non-small cell lung cancer.

The chain carries TRBV7-2 and TRBJ1-5; no definite D call. V lost 3 bases and J 3 bases, leaving 9 bases between the germline ends. Germline loops: CDR1 SGHTA, CDR2 FQGNSA. There are 14 residues in the CDR3. CDR3 amino acids: CASSFGRPNQPQHF. The CDR3 coding sequence is TGTGCCAGCAGCTTTGGACGTCCCAATCAGCCCCAGCATTTT.

This clonotype was seen a few times. The J gene is TRBJ1-2, the V gene TRBV28, with TRBD1 identical over 8 bases. CDR1 MDHEN and CDR2 SYDVKM come from the germline V gene. The CDR3 has 16 residues. After removal of 7 bases from V and 4 bases from J, the junction contained 14 bases not matched to a gene. CDR3 nucleotide sequence: TGTGCCAGCACCAAAACCGGGACAGGATACATCTATGGCTACACCTTC. It specifies CASTKTGTGYIYGYTF.